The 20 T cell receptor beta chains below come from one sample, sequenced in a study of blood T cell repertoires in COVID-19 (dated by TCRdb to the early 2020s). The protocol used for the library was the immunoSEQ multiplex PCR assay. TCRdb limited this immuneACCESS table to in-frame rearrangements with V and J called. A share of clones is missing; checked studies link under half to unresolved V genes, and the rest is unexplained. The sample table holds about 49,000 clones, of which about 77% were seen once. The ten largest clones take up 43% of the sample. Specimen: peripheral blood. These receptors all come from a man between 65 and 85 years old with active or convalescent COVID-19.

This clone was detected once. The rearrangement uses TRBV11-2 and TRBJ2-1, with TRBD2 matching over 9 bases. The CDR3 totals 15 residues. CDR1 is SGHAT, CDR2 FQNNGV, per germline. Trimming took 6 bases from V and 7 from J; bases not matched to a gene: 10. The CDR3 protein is CASRRQPSGINEQFF. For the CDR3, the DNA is TGTGCCAGCAGGCGCCAGCCTAGCGGGATTAATGAGCAGTTCTTC.

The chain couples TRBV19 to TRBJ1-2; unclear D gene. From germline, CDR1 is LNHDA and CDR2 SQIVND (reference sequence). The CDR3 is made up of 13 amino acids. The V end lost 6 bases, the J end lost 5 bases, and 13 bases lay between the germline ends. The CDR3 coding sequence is TGTGCCAGTAGACTAAGGGAGGAATATGGCTACACCTTC. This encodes CASRLREEYGYTF.

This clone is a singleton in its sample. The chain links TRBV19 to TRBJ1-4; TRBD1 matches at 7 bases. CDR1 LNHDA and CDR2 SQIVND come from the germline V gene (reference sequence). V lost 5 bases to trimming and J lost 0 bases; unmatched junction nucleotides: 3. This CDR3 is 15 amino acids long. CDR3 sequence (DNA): TGTGCCAGTAGTCTTGGGACAGCAACTAATGAAAAACTGTTTTTT. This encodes CASSLGTATNEKLFF.

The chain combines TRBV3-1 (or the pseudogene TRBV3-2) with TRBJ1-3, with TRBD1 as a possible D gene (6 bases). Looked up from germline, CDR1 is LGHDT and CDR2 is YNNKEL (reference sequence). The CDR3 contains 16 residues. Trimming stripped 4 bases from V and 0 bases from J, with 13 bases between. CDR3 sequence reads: CASSPRTANSGNTIYF. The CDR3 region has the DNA TGTGCCAGCAGCCCAAGGACAGCTAACTCTGGAAACACCATATATTTT.

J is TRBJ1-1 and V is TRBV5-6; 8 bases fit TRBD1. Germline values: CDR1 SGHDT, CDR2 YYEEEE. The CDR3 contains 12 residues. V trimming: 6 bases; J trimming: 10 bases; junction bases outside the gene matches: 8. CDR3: CASTNRGWGAFF. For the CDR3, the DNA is TGTGCCAGCACCAACAGGGGGTGGGGAGCTTTCTTT.

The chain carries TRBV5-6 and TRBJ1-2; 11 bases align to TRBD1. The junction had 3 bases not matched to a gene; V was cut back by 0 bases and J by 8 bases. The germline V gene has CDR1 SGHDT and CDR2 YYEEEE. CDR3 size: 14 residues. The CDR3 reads CASSLEGTGGGYTF. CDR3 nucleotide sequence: TGTGCCAGCAGCTTGGAAGGGACAGGGGGAGGCTACACCTTC.

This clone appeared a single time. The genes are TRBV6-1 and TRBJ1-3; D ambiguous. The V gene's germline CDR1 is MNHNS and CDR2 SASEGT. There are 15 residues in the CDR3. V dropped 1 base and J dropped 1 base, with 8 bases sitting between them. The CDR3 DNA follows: TGTGCCAGCAGTGAAGATGCAGAATCTGGAAACACCATATATTTT. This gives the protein CASSEDAESGNTIYF.

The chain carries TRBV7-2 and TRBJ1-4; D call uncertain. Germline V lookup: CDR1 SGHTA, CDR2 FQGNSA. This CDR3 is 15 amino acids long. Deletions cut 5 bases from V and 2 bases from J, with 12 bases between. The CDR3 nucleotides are TGTGCCAGCAGCCCACACCGAGGTACTAATGAAAAACTGTTTTTT. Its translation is CASSPHRGTNEKLFF.

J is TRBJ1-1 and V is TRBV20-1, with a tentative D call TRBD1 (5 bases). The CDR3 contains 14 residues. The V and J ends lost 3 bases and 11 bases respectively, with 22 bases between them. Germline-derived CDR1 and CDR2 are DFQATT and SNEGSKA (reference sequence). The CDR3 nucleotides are TGCAGTGCTAGTTCCAATCCAGGGCTCTCGTCGGCTTTCTTT. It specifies CSASSNPGLSSAFF.

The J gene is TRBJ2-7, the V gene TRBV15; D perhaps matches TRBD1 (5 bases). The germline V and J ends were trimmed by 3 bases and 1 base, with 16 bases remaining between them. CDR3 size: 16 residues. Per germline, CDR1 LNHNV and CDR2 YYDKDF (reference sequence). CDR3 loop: CATSSFRGDRSYEQYF. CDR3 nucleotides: TGTGCCACCAGCAGTTTCAGAGGCGACAGATCCTACGAGCAGTACTTC.

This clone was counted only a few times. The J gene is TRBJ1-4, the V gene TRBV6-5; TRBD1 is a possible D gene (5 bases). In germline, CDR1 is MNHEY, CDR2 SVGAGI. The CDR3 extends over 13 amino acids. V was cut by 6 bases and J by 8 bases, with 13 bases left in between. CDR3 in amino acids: CASSSGLDEKLFF. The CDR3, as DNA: TGTGCCAGCAGCTCAGGGTTGGACGAAAAACTGTTTTTT.

The CDR3 bases are TGTGCCAGCAGACTGTATAGCAATCAGCCCCAGCATTTT. Its protein is CASRLYSNQPQHF. The chain employs TRBV6-5 and TRBJ1-5; no clear D. The ends were cut back, 6 bases at V and 0 bases at J, with 6 bases in the middle. This CDR3 comprises 13 residues. Germline values: CDR1 MNHEY, CDR2 SVGAGI.

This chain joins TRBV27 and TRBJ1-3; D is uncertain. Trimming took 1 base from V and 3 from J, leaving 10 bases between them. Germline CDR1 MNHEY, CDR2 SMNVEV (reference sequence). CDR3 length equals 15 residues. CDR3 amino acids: CASSLLGAGGNTIYF. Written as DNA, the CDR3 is TGTGCCAGCAGTTTATTAGGCGCGGGTGGAAACACCATATATTTT.

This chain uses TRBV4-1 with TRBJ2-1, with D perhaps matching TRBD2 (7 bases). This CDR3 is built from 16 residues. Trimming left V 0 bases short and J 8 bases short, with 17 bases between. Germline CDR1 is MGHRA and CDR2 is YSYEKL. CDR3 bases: TGCGCCAGCAGCCAAGAGAGTGGGGGGGCCATATATGAGCAGTTCTTC. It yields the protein CASSQESGGAIYEQFF.

The CDR3 bases are TGTGCCAGCAGCTTACTTTCGAGGGGGCTGGGCACTGAAGCTTTCTTT. It specifies CASSLLSRGLGTEAFF. The chain is built from TRBV11-3 and TRBJ1-1; 7 bases are a match to TRBD1. This CDR3 has 16 amino acids. The V segment lost 2 bases and the J segment 4 bases; nucleotides outside the gene matches: 10. The germline gives CDR1 SGHNT, CDR2 YENEEA.

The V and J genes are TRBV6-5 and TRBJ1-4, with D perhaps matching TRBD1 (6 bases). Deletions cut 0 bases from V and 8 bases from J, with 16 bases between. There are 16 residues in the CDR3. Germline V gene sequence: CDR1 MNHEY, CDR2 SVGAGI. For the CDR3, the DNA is TGTGCCAGCAGTTACTCAGCGGGGGGCCCGGGGGAAAAACTGTTTTTT. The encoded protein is CASSYSAGGPGEKLFF.

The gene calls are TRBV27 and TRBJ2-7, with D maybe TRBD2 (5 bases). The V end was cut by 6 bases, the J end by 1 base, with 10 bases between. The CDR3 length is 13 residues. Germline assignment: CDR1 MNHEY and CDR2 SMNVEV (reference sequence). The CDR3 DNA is TGTGCCAGCAGCCGAGGGCCATCCTACGAGCAGTACTTC. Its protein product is CASSRGPSYEQYF.

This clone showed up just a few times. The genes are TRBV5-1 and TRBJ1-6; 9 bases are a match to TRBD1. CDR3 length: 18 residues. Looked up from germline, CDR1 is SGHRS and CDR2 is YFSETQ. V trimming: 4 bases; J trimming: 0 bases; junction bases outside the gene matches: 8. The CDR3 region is CASSGGTGLSSYNSPLHF. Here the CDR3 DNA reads TGCGCCAGCAGCGGCGGGACAGGGCTTAGCTCCTATAATTCACCCCTCCACTTT.

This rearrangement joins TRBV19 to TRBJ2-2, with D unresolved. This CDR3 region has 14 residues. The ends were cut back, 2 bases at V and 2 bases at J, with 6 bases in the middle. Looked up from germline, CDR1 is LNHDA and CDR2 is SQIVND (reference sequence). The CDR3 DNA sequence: TGTGCCAGTAGTATAAATCTCAACACCGGGGAGCTGTTTTTT. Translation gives CASSINLNTGELFF.

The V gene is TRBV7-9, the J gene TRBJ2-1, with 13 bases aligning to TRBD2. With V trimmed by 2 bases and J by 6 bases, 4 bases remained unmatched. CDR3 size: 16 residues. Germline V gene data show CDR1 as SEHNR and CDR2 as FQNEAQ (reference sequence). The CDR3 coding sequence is TGTGCCAGCAGCTTAAACGGACTAGCGGGGGTCAATGAGCAGTTCTTC. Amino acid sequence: CASSLNGLAGVNEQFF.